This T cell receptor (beta chain) was identified in a study of cytomegalovirus exposure and HLA in healthy donors. CDR3 length: 13 amino acids. The germline V and J ends were trimmed by 4 bases and 4 bases, with 11 bases remaining between them. CDR1 and CDR2 from the germline V gene are SGHDT and YYEEEE. PCR used 60 Vbeta primers and 13 Jbeta primers. The table came from immunoSEQ multiplex PCR; TCRdb's copy has only in-frame clones and leaves some out. The data show about 160,000 clones, 75% to 90% seen once. The sample was PBMCs. The sequence came from a woman aged 18-29 years in good health and CMV-seronegative. The chain is built from TRBV5-6 and TRBJ1-2; TRBD1 might be the D (5 bases). This chain's CDR3 is CASSPGLSYGYTF. The CDR3, as DNA: TGTGCCAGCAGCCCGGGACTCTCCTATGGCTACACCTTC.